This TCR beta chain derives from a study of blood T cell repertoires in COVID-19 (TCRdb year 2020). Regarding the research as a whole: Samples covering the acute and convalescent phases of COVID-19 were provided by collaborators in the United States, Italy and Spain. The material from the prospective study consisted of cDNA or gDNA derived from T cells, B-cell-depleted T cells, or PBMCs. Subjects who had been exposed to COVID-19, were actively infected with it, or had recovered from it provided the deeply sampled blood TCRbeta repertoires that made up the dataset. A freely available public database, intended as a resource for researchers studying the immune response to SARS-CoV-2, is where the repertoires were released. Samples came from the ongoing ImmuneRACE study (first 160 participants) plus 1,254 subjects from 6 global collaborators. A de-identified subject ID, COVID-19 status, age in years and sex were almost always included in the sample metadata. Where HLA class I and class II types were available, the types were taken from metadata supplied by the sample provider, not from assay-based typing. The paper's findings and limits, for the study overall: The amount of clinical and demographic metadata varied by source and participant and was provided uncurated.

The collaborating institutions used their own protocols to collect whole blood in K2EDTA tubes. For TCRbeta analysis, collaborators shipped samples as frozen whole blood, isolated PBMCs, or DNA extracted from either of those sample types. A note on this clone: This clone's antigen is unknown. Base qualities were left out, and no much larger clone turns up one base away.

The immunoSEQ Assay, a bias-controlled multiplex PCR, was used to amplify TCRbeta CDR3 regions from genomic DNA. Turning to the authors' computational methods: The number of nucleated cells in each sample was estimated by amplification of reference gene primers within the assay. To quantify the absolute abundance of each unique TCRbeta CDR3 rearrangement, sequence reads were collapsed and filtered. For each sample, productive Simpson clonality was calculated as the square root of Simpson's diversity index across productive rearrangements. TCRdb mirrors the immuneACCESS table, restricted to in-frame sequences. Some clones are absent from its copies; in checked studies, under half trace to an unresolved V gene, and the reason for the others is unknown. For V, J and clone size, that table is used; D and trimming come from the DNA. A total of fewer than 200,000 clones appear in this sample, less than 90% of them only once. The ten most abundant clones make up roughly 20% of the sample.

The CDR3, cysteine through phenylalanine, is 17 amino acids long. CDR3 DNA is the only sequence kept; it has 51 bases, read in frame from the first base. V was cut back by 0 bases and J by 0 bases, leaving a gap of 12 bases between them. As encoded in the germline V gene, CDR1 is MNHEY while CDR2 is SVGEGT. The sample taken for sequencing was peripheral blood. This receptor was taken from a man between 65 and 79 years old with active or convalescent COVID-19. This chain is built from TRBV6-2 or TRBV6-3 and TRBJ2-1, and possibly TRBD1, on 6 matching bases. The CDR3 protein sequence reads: CASSYSTGRGSYNEQFF. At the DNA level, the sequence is TGTGCCAGCAGTTACTCGACAGGACGGGGCTCCTACAATGAGCAGTTCTTC.